In its sample, the clone carrying this T cell receptor (beta chain) was seen many times. The data were obtained in a study of blood T cells in healthy people across ages. Alongside a J-beta primer mix, a sample-barcoded 5' primer served in a second PCR lasting about 7 to 11 cycles. TCRdb recomputed calls from the 5' RACE reads with MiXCR, one row per CDR3 protein. The top ten hold 10% to 13% of the sample, which has approximately 900,000 distinct CDR3 sequences, about 29% seen once. Trimming took 6 bases from V and 5 from J, leaving 8 bases between them. The CDR3 has 12 residues. From germline, CDR1 is MRHNA and CDR2 SNTAGT. A further study also used this sample, focusing on T cells of mothers and their children.

The genes are TRBV6-4 and TRBJ2-1; tentatively, D is TRBD1 (6 bases). The sequenced sample was blood. The source of this sequence is a woman between 40 and 55 years old in good health. CDR3 in DNA: TGTGCCAGCAGCGGACAGAACAATGAGCAGTTCTTC. This encodes CASSGQNNEQFF.